The text below deals with one T cell receptor beta chain. These data originate in a study of blood T cell repertoires in COVID-19. Turning to the study itself: The United States, Italy and Spain supplied acute and convalescent COVID-19 samples. In each case, the material was cDNA or gDNA derived from T cells, B-cell-depleted T cells, or PBMCs.

Original analysis: Estimation of nucleated cell counts relied on the amplification of reference gene primers. Clones were read by immunoSEQ multiplex PCR, and TCRdb kept only the in-frame ones, dropping some. Clone size and V and J calls were adopted from that table, with D and trimming inferred from the DNA. The table has under 300,000 clones, just under 85% seen once. The length of the CDR3 is 13 residues. The germline CDR1 and CDR2 sequences are SGHRS and YFSETQ. V lost 3 bases, J lost 7 bases, and 11 bases lay in between. The origin of this receptor is a woman older than 75 with acute or convalescent COVID-19. Sequencing was carried out using peripheral blood. This chain links TRBV5-1 with TRBJ2-1; the D gene is possibly TRBD2 (5 bases). CDR3 residues: CASSYGTGNEQFF. In DNA, the CDR3 is TGCGCCAGCAGCTATGGAACGGGGAATGAGCAGTTCTTC. The full variable domain, rest sourced from reference TRBV5-1 and TRBJ2-1, is KAGVTQTPRYLIKTRGQQVTLSCSPISGHRSVSWYQQTPGQGLQFLFEYFSETQRNKGNFPGRFSGRQFSNSRSEMNVSTLELGDSALYLCASSYGTGNEQFFGPGTRLTVL.